This TCR beta chain was captured by sequencing in a study of control samples from healthy donors and cancer patients. Here immunoSEQ multiplex PCR was the method, and the copy in TCRdb shows in-frame clones only, minus some. The table includes around 100,000 clones, roughly nine tenths detected once. Sequenced input: blood. The sequence was collected from a woman between 45 and 65 years old in good health.

CDR3 sequence: CASSQGQGRNSPLHF. Written as DNA, the CDR3 is TGTGCCAGCAGCCAAGGACAGGGGAGGAATTCACCCCTCCACTTT. J is TRBJ1-6 and V is TRBV14; the match to TRBD1 covers 8 bases. The germline V gene encodes CDR1 SGHDN and CDR2 FVKESK. The CDR3 sequence is 15 residues long. The junction had 3 bases not matched to a gene; V was cut back by 1 base and J by 7 bases.